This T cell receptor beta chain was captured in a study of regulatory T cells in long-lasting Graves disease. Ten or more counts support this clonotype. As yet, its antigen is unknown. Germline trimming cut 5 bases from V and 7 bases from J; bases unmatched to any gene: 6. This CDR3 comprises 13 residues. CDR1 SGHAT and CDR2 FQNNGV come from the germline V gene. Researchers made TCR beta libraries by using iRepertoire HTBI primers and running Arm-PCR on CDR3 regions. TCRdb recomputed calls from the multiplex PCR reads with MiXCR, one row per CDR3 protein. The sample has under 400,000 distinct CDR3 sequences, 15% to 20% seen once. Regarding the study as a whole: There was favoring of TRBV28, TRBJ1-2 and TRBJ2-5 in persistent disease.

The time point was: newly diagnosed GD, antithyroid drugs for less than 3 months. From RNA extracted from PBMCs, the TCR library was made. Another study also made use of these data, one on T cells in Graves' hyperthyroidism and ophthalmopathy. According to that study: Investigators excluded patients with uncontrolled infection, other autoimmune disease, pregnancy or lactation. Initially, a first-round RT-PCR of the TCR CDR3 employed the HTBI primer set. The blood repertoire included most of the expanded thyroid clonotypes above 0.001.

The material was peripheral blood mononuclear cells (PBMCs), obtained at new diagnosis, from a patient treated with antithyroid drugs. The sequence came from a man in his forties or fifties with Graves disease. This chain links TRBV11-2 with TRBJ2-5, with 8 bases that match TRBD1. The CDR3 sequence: CASSPQGAGTQYF. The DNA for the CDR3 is TGTGCCAGCAGCCCCCAGGGGGCCGGGACCCAGTACTTC.